Listed below are T cell receptor beta chains from one sample, sequenced in a study of blood T cell repertoires in COVID-19. Generated by immunoSEQ multiplex PCR, the TCRdb table keeps only in-frame clones and is missing some. The table shows a few hundred thousand clones, with around 85% occurring only once. The specimen was peripheral blood. All receptors come from a human donor with COVID-19, enrolled during active disease. The donor label of this sample is uncertain. The conserved cysteine and the conserved F or W are not part of the CDR3 here. The order of the fields is V gene, J gene, CDR3 protein.

v_call: TRBV6-5; j_call: TRBJ1-1; cdr3_aa: ASRRGEGTEAF
v_call: TRBV19; j_call: TRBJ1-5; cdr3_aa: ASSPPDRVNQPQH
v_call: TRBV5-4; j_call: TRBJ1-4; cdr3_aa: ASSLRTGNSGEKLF
v_call: TRBV3-1/TRBV3-2; j_call: TRBJ1-1; cdr3_aa: ASSQAIRQNKAF
v_call: TRBV30; j_call: TRBJ1-4; cdr3_aa: AWSYGQGSTNEKLF
v_call: TRBV14; j_call: TRBJ2-1; cdr3_aa: ASSQGRSGPLGFGEQF
v_call: TRBV2; j_call: TRBJ1-1; cdr3_aa: ASSEIGQVNTEAF
v_call: TRBV7-9; j_call: TRBJ1-1; cdr3_aa: ASSLGGQGATEAF
v_call: TRBV19; j_call: TRBJ2-5; cdr3_aa: ASRAGTGASAQY
v_call: TRBV7-7; j_call: TRBJ2-5; cdr3_aa: ASSLGGTAQETQY
v_call: TRBV6-2/TRBV6-3; j_call: TRBJ1-2; cdr3_aa: ASSATRTGGGGGYT
v_call: TRBV30; j_call: TRBJ1-2; cdr3_aa: AWSFTGDSGYT
v_call: TRBV7-9; j_call: TRBJ2-5; cdr3_aa: ASSLAAGAQETQY
v_call: TRBV9; j_call: TRBJ1-1; cdr3_aa: ASSNRDQNTEAF
v_call: TRBV5-5; j_call: TRBJ1-4; cdr3_aa: ASSPAVGQSNEKLF
v_call: TRBV6-5; j_call: TRBJ2-7; cdr3_aa: ASLLDRYYEQY
v_call: TRBV5-1; j_call: TRBJ1-4; cdr3_aa: ASSPGTAGVVTEKLF
v_call: TRBV19; j_call: TRBJ2-7; cdr3_aa: ASREREGSPYEQY
v_call: TRBV30; j_call: TRBJ1-1; cdr3_aa: AWSVSLGSTEAF
v_call: TRBV12-3/TRBV12-4; j_call: TRBJ1-1; cdr3_aa: ASSRQGGTEAF
v_call: TRBV28; j_call: TRBJ1-5; cdr3_aa: ASSPIDGDSNQPQH
v_call: TRBV5-1; j_call: TRBJ2-2; cdr3_aa: ASSLGGSGNTGELF
v_call: TRBV4-3; j_call: TRBJ1-2; cdr3_aa: ASSQRRDSYGYT
v_call: TRBV5-1; j_call: TRBJ1-2; cdr3_aa: ASSPGSGEGGYT
v_call: TRBV9; j_call: TRBJ2-2; cdr3_aa: ASSVVGGWTGELF
v_call: TRBV5-1; j_call: TRBJ1-1; cdr3_aa: ASSPIIGGLEAF
v_call: TRBV5-4; j_call: TRBJ1-2; cdr3_aa: ASSTGAGGGYGYT
v_call: TRBV14; j_call: TRBJ1-3; cdr3_aa: ASSLEPSTVFSGNTIY
v_call: TRBV7-2; j_call: TRBJ1-3; cdr3_aa: ASSPRESAGNTIY
v_call: TRBV5-1; j_call: TRBJ1-2; cdr3_aa: ASSLEGVYGYT
v_call: TRBV27; j_call: TRBJ2-7; cdr3_aa: ASSSLVGGYEQY
v_call: TRBV7-9; j_call: TRBJ1-4; cdr3_aa: ASSLGTGNEKLF
v_call: TRBV20-1; j_call: TRBJ2-7; cdr3_aa: SASGAGGPYEQY
v_call: TRBV7-9; j_call: TRBJ1-2; cdr3_aa: ASSPDSYYGYT
v_call: TRBV6-5; j_call: TRBJ2-7; cdr3_aa: ASRMTPSGHYEQY
v_call: TRBV7-9; j_call: TRBJ2-3; cdr3_aa: ASSIADRESLTDTQY
v_call: TRBV6-2/TRBV6-3; j_call: TRBJ1-1; cdr3_aa: ASSAGTALINTEAF
v_call: TRBV10-1; j_call: TRBJ2-3; cdr3_aa: ASSDNVALSTDTQY
v_call: TRBV19; j_call: TRBJ1-2; cdr3_aa: ASSPRSIESYT
v_call: TRBV5-1; j_call: TRBJ2-2; cdr3_aa: ASSLDGRAGTGELF
v_call: TRBV7-2; j_call: TRBJ1-4; cdr3_aa: ASSFGREREKLF